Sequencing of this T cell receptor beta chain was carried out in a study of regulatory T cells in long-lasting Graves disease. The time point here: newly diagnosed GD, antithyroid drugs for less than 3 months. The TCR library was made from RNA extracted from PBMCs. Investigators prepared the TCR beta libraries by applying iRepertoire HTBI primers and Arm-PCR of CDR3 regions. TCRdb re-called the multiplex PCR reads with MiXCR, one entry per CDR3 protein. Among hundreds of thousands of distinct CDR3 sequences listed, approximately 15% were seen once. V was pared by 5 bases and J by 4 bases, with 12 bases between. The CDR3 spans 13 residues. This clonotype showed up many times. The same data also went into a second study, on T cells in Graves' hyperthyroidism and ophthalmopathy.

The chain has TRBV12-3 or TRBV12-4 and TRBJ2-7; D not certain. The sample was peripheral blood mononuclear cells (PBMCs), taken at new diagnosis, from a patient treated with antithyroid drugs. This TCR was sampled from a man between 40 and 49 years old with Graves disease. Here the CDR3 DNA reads TGTGCCAGCAGTCTCGGAATATATTACGAGCAGTACTTC. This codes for CASSLGIYYEQYF.